These 23 T cell receptor beta chains came from one sample sequenced in a study of regulatory T cells in long-lasting Graves disease. Time point reported: newly diagnosed GD, antithyroid drugs for less than 3 months. Following extraction of RNA from PBMCs, that RNA was used to make the TCR library. The authors built TCR beta libraries using iRepertoire HTBI primers and Arm-PCR of CDR3 regions. One entry per CDR3 protein results from TCRdb running MiXCR on the multiplex PCR reads. The sample holds about 530,000 distinct CDR3 sequences, more than 15% seen once. The sample was also linked to a second study, of T cells in Graves' hyperthyroidism and ophthalmopathy.

This specimen consisted of peripheral blood mononuclear cells (PBMCs), obtained at new diagnosis, from a patient treated with antithyroid drugs. Receptors were obtained from a woman aged 35-60 years with Graves disease.

The rearrangement links TRBV20-1 to TRBJ1-5; 9 bases align to TRBD1. This CDR3 region has 14 residues. Trimming cost V 6 bases and J 1 base; bases outside gene matches: 4. The V gene's germline CDR1 is DFQATT and CDR2 SNEGSKA (reference sequence). CDR3 nucleotide sequence: TGCAGTGCCGGAGGACAGGGGAGCAATCAGCCCCAGCATTTT. Its translation is CSAGGQGSNQPQHF.

The chain is built from TRBV7-9 and TRBJ1-1; D is possibly TRBD1 (5 bases). V gave up 8 bases and J gave up 2 bases, with 12 bases separating them. CDR3 length: 13 amino acids. The germline V gene encodes CDR1 SEHNR and CDR2 FQNEAQ (reference sequence). CDR3 sequence reads: CASGARENTEAFF. CDR3 in DNA: TGTGCCAGCGGGGCTCGGGAAAACACTGAAGCTTTCTTT. The whole variable domain, remainder taken from reference TRBV7-9 and TRBJ1-1, is DTGVSQNPRHKITKRGQNVTFRCDPISEHNRLYWYRQTLGQGPEFLTYFQNEAQLEKSRLLSDRFSAERPKGSFSTLEIQRTEQGDSAMYLCASGARENTEAFFGQGTRLTVV.

This clonotype was picked up a small number of times. The V call is TRBV27, the J call TRBJ1-4; 8 bases line up with TRBD1. V shed 3 bases, J shed 0 bases, and the junction held 3 bases outside the gene matches. The CDR3 loop spans 16 amino acids. Looked up from germline, CDR1 is MNHEY and CDR2 is SMNVEV (reference sequence). CDR3: CASSFDRGATNEKLFF. The CDR3 DNA reads TGTGCCAGCAGTTTCGACAGGGGCGCAACTAATGAAAAACTGTTTTTT. Full variable domain (rest looked up from reference TRBV27 and TRBJ1-4): EAQVTQNPRYLITVTGKKLTVTCSQNMNHEYMSWYRQDPGLGLRQIYYSMNVEVTDKGDVPEGYKVSRKEKRNFPLILESPSPNQTSLYFCASSFDRGATNEKLFFGSGTQLSVL.

This clonotype was observed at least ten times. One end of the junction does not line up with germline, which may come from a read error. This rearrangement joins TRBV7-7 to TRBJ2-5; D is undetermined. From germline, CDR1 is SSHAT and CDR2 FNYEAQ (reference sequence). This CDR3 comprises 12 residues. The CDR3 nucleotides are TGTGCTAGCAGCTCCATAGGAGAGACCCAGTACTTC. Translation gives CASSSIGETQYF.

This clonotype was recorded a few times. The V gene is TRBV6-1, the J gene TRBJ2-1; D may be TRBD1 or TRBD2 (5 bases each). V lost 0 bases and J lost 8, with 8 bases in between. The CDR3 totals 13 residues. Germline loops: CDR1 MNHNS, CDR2 SASEGT. The CDR3 region is CASSEAGEYEQFF. CDR3 bases: TGTGCCAGCAGTGAAGCGGGGGAGTATGAGCAGTTCTTC.

This chain connects TRBV6-2 or TRBV6-3 to TRBJ2-3; D is uncertain. The CDR3 has 15 amino acids. Trimming shortened V by 0 bases and J by 5 bases, and 12 bases separated the two germline ends. Germline V CDR1 and CDR2: MNHEY, SVGEGT. Here the CDR3 reads CASSYSGSNGDTQYF. The CDR3 DNA reads TGTGCCAGCAGTTACTCGGGTTCTAATGGAGATACGCAGTATTTT.

The chain uses TRBV19 and TRBJ1-1; no clear D gene. Germline CDR1 reads LNHDA; CDR2 reads SQIVND (reference sequence). This CDR3 comprises 13 residues. Trimming stripped 5 bases from V and 5 bases from J, with 12 bases between. The CDR3 DNA follows: TGTGCCAGTAGTCTACGGACGAGGACTGAAGCTTTCTTT. The encoded protein is CASSLRTRTEAFF.

There are a few counts of this clonotype. This chain links TRBV19 with TRBJ2-3, with D possibly matching TRBD1 (5 bases). Trimming cost V 9 bases and J 6 bases, with 16 bases left between them. This CDR3 comprises 13 residues. Germline CDR1 and CDR2: LNHDA and SQIVND (reference sequence). CDR3 residues: CASADTARDTQYF. CDR3 in DNA: TGTGCCAGCGCGGACACCGCCCGGGATACGCAGTATTTT.

This clonotype was recorded many times. The chain uses TRBV28 and TRBJ1-1; D not resolved. Germline V gene lookup returns CDR1 MDHEN and CDR2 SYDVKM. Trimming stripped 5 bases from V and 3 bases from J, with 13 bases between. The CDR3 covers 14 residues. Written as DNA, the CDR3 is TGTGCCAGCAGTGGCAGCTGGGTGTACACTGAAGCTTTCTTT. As protein: CASSGSWVYTEAFF.

This clonotype has a count of ten or more. This chain connects TRBV5-1 to TRBJ2-7; 9 nucleotides agree with TRBD1. The V gene end was trimmed by 6 bases and the J gene end by 5 bases; junction bases not matched to a gene: 6. Germline CDR1 is SGHRS and CDR2 is YFSETQ. The CDR3 contains 13 residues. The CDR3 protein is CASTARQGDEQYF. CDR3 in DNA: TGCGCCAGCACCGCCCGACAGGGGGACGAGCAGTACTTC. The full variable domain, its missing parts supplied by reference TRBV5-1 and TRBJ2-7, is KAGVTQTPRYLIKTRGQQVTLSCSPISGHRSVSWYQQTPGQGLQFLFEYFSETQRNKGNFPGRFSGRQFSNSRSEMNVSTLELGDSALYLCASTARQGDEQYFGPGTRLTVT.

This clonotype has more than one count but fewer than ten. The CDR3 sequence is CASSYWTTETQYF. The CDR3 nucleotides read TGTGCCAGCAGTTACTGGACTACAGAGACCCAGTACTTC. V and J are TRBV6-2 or TRBV6-3 and TRBJ2-5, with D possibly being TRBD2 (6 bases). V lost 1 base and J lost 4, with 7 bases in between. The CDR3 extends over 13 amino acids. Germline CDR1 MNHEY, CDR2 SVGEGT.

A word on this clonotype: Because it lacks the conserved phenylalanine or tryptophan at the end, this CDR3 is likely a read error. CDR3 nucleotide sequence: TGCGCCAGCAGGTTGACTAGCGGGGACCACAATGAGCAGTTCCTC. Amino acids: CASRLTSGDHNEQFL. The V and J genes are TRBV5-1 and TRBJ2-1; TRBD2 agrees at 11 bases. Germline values: CDR1 SGHRS, CDR2 YFSETQ. The V and J ends lost 5 bases and 5 bases, in that order; junction bases with no gene match: 6. The CDR3 length is 15 residues.

This clonotype was picked up a small number of times. The chain links TRBV6-2 or TRBV6-3 to TRBJ2-3; no reliable D call. Per the germline V gene, CDR1 is MNHEY and CDR2 is SVGEGT. The ends were cut back, 6 bases at V and 0 bases at J, with 13 bases in the middle. The CDR3 covers 15 residues. The CDR3 sequence is CASRQEALSTDTQYF. CDR3 sequence (DNA): TGTGCCAGCAGGCAAGAGGCGCTTAGCACAGATACGCAGTATTTT.

This clonotype was counted many times. Compared with germline, one end of the junction differs, possibly owing to a read error. The chain couples TRBV3-1 to TRBJ1-1; TRBD1 matches 11 bases. The V gene's germline CDR1 is LGHDT and CDR2 YNNKEL (reference sequence). The CDR3 sequence is 13 residues long. The CDR3 DNA is TGTGCCAGCAGCCCCTCCGGGGACAGGGGGTTCAGATTT. Translating it yields CASSPSGDRGFRF.

This clonotype was picked up a small number of times. V usage is TRBV6-1 and J usage is TRBJ2-1; D is ambiguous. Germline V gene lookup returns CDR1 MNHNS and CDR2 SASEGT. This CDR3 has 18 residues. Trimming took off 5 bases at V and 1 base at J, with 21 bases between the two ends. The CDR3 DNA reads as TGTGCCAGCAGTAAAACTACACCGGGCCTCAATTCCTACAATGAGCAGTTCTTC. Its translation is CASSKTTPGLNSYNEQFF.

The sample holds many counts of this clonotype. The chain carries TRBV12-3 or TRBV12-4 and TRBJ1-2; D gene unclear. This CDR3 comprises 13 residues. V lost 5 bases to trimming and J lost 4 bases, with 11 bases between them. The CDR3 DNA reads as TGTGCCAGCAGTCTAGGGATGACCTATGGCTACACCTTC. This sequence encodes CASSLGMTYGYTF.

Ten or more counts support this clonotype. This chain connects TRBV11-2 to TRBJ2-7; D ambiguous. CDR3 length: 12 residues. Germline CDR1 reads SGHAT; CDR2 reads FQNNGV. Trimming pared 2 bases from V and 4 bases from J, leaving 6 bases between. The CDR3 DNA sequence: TGTGCCAGCAGCTTAATCATTTACGAGCAGTACTTC. Its protein is CASSLIIYEQYF.

Note on this clonotype: A much larger clonotype is one base distant, so this may be a read error. The V call is TRBV2, the J call TRBJ1-2; 8 bases fit TRBD1. Germline lookup yields CDR1 SNHLY and CDR2 FYNNEI. The CDR3 has 12 amino acids. The CDR3 nucleotides are TGTGCCACGGACAGGGTAGCCTATGGCCACACCTTC. Residues: CATDRVAYGHTF.

J is TRBJ1-2 and V is TRBV6-1; 9 nucleotides agree with TRBD1. Germline values: CDR1 MNHNS, CDR2 SASEGT. V dropped 6 bases and J dropped 8; count of bases not matched to a gene: 10. The CDR3 loop spans 14 amino acids. DNA of the CDR3: TGTGCCAGCAGCCCCACTCGGGACAGGGTCGGCTACACCTTC. Amino acid sequence: CASSPTRDRVGYTF.

About this clonotype: This sequence may be a read error, since a much larger clone differs from it by one base. The chain couples TRBV20-1 to TRBJ2-3; D is ambiguous. The J call may be faulty, since TRBJ1-5 better matches the DNA end. The germline gives CDR1 DFQATT, CDR2 SNEGSKA (reference sequence). CDR3 length: 14 amino acids. In DNA form, the CDR3 reads TGCAGTGCTAGCCCTAGCGGGGTCACAGATACGCAGCATTTT. This sequence encodes CSASPSGVTDTQHF.

This clonotype was observed at least ten times. The CDR3 bases are TGTGCCAGCAGTTTAGACTTGACAGGGGTGTATTTT. Translating gives CASSLDLTGVYF. The gene calls are TRBV28 and TRBJ2-3; 8 nucleotides align to TRBD1. The CDR3 runs 12 residues. Germline loops: CDR1 MDHEN, CDR2 SYDVKM. V lost 2 bases, J lost 14 bases, and 6 bases stayed unmatched.

The table lists this clonotype with a few counts. The V and J genes are TRBV28 and TRBJ2-7, with D uncertain. Trimming removed 6 bases from V and 0 bases from J, with 21 bases in between. The CDR3 has 17 amino acids. Germline V CDR1 and CDR2: MDHEN, SYDVKM. This CDR3 reads CASSPNSLGWTSYEQYF. CDR3 DNA: TGTGCCAGCAGCCCGAATTCGTTGGGGTGGACCTCCTACGAGCAGTACTTC.

This clonotype was seen ten or more times. This chain uses TRBV11-2 with TRBJ2-5; D gene ambiguous. Germline V lookup: CDR1 SGHAT, CDR2 FQNNGV. This CDR3 has 14 residues. The V and J ends lost 0 bases and 5 bases respectively, with 10 bases between them. Written as DNA, the CDR3 is TGTGCCAGCAGCTTAGAACCGGAGTTGGAGACCCAGTACTTC. It translates to CASSLEPELETQYF.